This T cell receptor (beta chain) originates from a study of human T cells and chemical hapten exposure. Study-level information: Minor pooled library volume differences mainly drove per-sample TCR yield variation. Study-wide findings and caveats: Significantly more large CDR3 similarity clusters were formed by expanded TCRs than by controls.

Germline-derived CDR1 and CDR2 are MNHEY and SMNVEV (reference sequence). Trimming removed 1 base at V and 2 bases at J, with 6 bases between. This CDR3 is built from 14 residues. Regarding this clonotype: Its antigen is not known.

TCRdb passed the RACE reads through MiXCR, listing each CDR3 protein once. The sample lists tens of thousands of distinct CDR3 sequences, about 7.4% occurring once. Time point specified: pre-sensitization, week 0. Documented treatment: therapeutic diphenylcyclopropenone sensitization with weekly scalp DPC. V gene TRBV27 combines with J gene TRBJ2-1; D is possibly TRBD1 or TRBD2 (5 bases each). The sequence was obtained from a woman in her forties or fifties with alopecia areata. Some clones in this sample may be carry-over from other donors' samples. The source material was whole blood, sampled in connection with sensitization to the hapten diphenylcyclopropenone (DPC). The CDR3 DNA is TGTGCCAGCAGTTTATTGGGGGCCTACAATGAGCAGTTCTTC. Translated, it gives CASSLLGAYNEQFF.